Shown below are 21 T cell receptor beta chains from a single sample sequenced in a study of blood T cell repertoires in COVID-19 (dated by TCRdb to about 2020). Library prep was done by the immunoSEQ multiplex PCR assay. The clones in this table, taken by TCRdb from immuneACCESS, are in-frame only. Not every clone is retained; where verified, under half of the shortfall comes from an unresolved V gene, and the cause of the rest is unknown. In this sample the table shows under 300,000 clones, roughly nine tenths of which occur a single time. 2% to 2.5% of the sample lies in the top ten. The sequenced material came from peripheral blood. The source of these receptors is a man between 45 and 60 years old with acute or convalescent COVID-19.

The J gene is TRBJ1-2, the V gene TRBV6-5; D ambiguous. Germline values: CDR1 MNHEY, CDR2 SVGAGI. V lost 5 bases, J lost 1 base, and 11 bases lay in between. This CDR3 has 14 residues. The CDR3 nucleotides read TGTGCCAGCAGTCTTTTTAGCGTTAACTATGGCTACACCTTC. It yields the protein CASSLFSVNYGYTF.

CDR3 protein: CASSLAGQGALGAFF. In DNA, the CDR3 is TGTGCCAGCAGCTTAGCTGGACAGGGGGCGCTCGGAGCTTTCTTT. V usage is TRBV7-9 and J usage is TRBJ1-1, with 11 positions matching TRBD1. CDR3 length: 15 residues. Germline CDR1 reads SEHNR; CDR2 reads FQNEAQ (reference sequence). The J segment lost 10 bases and the V segment lost 0 bases, leaving 7 bases of the junction unmatched.

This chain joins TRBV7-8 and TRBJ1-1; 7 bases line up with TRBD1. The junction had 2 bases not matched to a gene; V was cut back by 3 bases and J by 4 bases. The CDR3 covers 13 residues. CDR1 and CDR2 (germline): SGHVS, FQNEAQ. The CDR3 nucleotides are TGTGCCAGCAGCTTGCCAGGGGGCACTGAAGCTTTCTTT. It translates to CASSLPGGTEAFF.

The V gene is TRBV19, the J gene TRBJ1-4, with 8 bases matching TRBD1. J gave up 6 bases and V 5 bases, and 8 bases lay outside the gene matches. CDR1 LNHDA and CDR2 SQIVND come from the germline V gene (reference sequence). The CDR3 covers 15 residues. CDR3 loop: CASSASGGRYEKLFF. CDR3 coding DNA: TGTGCCAGTAGTGCGTCAGGGGGCCGGTATGAAAAACTGTTTTTT.

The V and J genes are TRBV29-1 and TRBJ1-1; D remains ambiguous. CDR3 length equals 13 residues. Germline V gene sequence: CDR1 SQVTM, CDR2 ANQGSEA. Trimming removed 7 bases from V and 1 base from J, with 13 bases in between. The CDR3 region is CSAHGSWNTEAFF. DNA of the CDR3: TGCAGCGCCCACGGGTCATGGAACACTGAAGCTTTCTTT.

The CDR3 coding sequence is TGTGCCAGCTCACCAACGCCCGCGGGGGCCAACGTCCTGACTTTC. It encodes CASSPTPAGANVLTF. V usage is TRBV18 and J usage is TRBJ2-6, with D unresolved. CDR1 and CDR2 (germline): KGHSH, LQKENI. Trimming cost V 2 bases and J 4 bases, with 9 bases left between them. The CDR3 extends over 15 amino acids.

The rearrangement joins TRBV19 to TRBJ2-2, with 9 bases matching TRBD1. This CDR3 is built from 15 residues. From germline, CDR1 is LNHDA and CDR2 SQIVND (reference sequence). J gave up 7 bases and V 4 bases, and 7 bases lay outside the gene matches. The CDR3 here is CASSTTGGAGGELFF. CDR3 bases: TGTGCCAGTAGTACAACAGGGGGCGCGGGCGGGGAGCTGTTTTTT.

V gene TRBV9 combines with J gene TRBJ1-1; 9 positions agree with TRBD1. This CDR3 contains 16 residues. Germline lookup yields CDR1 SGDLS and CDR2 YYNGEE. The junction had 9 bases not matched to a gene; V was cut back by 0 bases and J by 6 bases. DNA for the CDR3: TGTGCCAGCAGCGTAGCTGGTCAGGACAGGGGCTCTGAAGCTTTCTTT. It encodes CASSVAGQDRGSEAFF.

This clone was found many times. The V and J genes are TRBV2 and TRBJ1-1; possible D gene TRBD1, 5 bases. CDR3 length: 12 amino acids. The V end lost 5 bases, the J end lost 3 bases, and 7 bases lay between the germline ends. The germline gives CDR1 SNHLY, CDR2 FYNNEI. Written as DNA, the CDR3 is TGTGCCAGCAGTTGGGGGGACACTGAAGCTTTCTTT. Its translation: CASSWGDTEAFF.

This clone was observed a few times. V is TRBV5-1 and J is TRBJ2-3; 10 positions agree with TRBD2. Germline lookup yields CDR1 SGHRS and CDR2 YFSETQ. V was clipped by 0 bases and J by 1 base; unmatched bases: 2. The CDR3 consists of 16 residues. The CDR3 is CASSLGLAGGTDTQYF. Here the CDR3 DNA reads TGCGCCAGCAGCTTGGGGCTAGCGGGGGGCACAGATACGCAGTATTTT. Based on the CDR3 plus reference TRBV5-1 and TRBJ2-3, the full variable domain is KAGVTQTPRYLIKTRGQQVTLSCSPISGHRSVSWYQQTPGQGLQFLFEYFSETQRNKGNFPGRFSGRQFSNSRSEMNVSTLELGDSALYLCASSLGLAGGTDTQYFGPGTRLTVL.

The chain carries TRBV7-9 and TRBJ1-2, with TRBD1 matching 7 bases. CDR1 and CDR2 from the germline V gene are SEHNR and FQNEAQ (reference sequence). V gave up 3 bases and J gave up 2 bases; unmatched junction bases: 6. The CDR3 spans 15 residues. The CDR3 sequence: CASSFTGVANYGYTF. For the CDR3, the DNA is TGTGCCAGCAGCTTTACAGGGGTCGCAAACTATGGCTACACCTTC.

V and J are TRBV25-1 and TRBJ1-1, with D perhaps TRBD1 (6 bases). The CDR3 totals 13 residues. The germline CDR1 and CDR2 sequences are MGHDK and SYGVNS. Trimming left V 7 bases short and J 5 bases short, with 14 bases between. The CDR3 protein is CASTQGSGTEAFF. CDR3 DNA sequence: TGTGCCAGCACACAGGGATCGGGTACTGAAGCTTTCTTT.

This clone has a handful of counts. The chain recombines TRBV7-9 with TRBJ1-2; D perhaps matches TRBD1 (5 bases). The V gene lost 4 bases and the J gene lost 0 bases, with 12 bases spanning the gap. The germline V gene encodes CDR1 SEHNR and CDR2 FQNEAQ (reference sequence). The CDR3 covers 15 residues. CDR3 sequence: CASSSDIGANYGYTF. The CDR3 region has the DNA TGTGCCAGCAGCTCGGACATCGGCGCTAACTATGGCTACACCTTC.

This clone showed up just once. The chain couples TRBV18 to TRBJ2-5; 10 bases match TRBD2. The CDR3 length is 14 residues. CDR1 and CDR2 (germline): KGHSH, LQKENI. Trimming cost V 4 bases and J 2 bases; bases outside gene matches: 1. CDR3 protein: CASSLTSGQETQYF. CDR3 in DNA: TGTGCCAGCTCACTGACTAGCGGGCAAGAGACCCAGTACTTC.

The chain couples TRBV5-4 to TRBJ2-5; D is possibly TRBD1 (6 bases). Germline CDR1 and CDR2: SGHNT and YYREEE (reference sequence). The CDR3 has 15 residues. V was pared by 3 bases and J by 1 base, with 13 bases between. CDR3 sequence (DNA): TGTGCCAGCAGCTCGTCGACAGGCACCCAAGAGACCCAGTACTTC. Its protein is CASSSSTGTQETQYF.

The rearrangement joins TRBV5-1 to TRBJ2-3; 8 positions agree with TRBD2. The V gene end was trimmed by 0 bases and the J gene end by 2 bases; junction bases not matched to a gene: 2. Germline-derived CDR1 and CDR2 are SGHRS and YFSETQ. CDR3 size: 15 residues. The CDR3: CASSLGGGLTDTQYF. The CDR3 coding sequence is TGCGCCAGCAGCTTGGGCGGGGGGCTCACAGATACGCAGTATTTT.

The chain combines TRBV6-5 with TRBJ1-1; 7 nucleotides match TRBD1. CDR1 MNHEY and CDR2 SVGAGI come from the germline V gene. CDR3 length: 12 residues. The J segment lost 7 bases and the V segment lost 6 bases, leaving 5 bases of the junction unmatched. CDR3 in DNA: TGTGCCAGCAGGTCGACAGGGATTGAAGCTTTCTTT. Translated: CASRSTGIEAFF.

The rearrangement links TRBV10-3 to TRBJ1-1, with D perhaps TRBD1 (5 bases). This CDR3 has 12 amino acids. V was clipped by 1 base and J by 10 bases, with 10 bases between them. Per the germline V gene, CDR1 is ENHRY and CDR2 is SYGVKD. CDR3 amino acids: CAISELGEGAFF. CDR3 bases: TGTGCCATCAGTGAGTTAGGGGAGGGAGCTTTCTTT.

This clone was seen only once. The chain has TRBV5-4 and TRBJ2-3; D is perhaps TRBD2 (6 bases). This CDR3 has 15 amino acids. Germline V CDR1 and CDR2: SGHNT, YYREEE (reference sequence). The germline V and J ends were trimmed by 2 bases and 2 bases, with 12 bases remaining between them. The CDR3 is CASSFERALTDTQYF. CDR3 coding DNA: TGTGCCAGCAGCTTTGAGCGGGCCCTCACAGATACGCAGTATTTT. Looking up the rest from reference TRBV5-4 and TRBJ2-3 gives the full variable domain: ETGVTQSPTHLIKTRGQQVTLRCSSQSGHNTVSWYQQALGQGPQFIFQYYREEENGRGNFPPRFSGLQFPNYSSELNVNALELDDSALYLCASSFERALTDTQYFGPGTRLTVL.

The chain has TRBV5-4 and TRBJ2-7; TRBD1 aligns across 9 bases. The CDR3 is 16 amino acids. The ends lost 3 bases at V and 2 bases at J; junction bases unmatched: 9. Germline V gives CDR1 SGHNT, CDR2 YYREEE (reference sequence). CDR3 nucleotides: TGTGCCAGCAGCTCATCCGGGACAGGGAGGGCCTACGAGCAGTACTTC. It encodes CASSSSGTGRAYEQYF.

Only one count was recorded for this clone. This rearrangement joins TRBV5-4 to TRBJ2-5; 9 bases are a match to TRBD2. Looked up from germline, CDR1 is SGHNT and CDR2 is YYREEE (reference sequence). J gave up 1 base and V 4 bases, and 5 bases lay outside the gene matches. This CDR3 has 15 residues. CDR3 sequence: CASSPRRGGQETQYF. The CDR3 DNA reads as TGTGCCAGCAGCCCCCGGCGGGGGGGCCAAGAGACCCAGTACTTC. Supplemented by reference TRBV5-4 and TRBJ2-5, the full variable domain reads ETGVTQSPTHLIKTRGQQVTLRCSSQSGHNTVSWYQQALGQGPQFIFQYYREEENGRGNFPPRFSGLQFPNYSSELNVNALELDDSALYLCASSPRRGGQETQYFGPGTRLLVL.